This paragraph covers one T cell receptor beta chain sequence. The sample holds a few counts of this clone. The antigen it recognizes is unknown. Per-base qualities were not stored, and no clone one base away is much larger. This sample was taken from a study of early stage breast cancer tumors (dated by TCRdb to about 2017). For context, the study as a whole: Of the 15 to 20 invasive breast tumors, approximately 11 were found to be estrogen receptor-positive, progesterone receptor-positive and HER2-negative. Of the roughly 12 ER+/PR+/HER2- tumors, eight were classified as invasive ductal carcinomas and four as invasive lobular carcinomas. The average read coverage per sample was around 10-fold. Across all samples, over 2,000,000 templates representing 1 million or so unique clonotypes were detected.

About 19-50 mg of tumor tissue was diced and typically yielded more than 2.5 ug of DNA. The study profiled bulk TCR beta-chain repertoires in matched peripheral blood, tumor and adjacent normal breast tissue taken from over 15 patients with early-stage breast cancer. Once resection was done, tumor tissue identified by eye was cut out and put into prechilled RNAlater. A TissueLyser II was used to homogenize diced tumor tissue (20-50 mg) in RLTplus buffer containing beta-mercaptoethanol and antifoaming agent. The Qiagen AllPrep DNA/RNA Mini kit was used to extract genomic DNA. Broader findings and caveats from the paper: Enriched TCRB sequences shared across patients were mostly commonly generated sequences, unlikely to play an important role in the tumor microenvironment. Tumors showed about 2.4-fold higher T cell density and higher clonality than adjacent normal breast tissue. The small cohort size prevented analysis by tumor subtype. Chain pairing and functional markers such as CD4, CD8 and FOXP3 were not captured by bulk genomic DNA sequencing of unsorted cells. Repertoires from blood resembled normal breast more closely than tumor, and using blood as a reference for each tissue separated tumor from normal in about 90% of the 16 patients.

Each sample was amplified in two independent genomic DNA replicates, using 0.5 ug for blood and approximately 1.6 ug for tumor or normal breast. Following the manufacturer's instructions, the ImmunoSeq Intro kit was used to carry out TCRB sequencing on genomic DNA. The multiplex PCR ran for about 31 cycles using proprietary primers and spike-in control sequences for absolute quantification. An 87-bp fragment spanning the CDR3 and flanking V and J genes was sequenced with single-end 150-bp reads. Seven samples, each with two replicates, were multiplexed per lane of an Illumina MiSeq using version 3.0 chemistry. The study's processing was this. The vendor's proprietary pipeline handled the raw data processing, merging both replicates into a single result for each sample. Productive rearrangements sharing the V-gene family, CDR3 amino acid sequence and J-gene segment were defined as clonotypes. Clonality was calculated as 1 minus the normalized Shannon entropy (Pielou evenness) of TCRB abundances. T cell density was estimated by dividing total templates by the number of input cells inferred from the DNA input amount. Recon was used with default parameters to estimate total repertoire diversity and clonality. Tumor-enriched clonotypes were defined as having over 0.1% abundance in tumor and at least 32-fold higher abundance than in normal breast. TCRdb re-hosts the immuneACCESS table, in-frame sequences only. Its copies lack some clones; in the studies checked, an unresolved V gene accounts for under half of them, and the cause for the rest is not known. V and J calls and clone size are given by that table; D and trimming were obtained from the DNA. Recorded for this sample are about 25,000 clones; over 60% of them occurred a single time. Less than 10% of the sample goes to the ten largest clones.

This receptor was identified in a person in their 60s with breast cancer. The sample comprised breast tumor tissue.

The nucleotides are TGTGCCAGCAGCTTCCTTCGACTAGCGGATAACACCGGGGAGCTGTTTTTT. This yields the protein CASSFLRLADNTGELFF. The chain employs TRBV13 and TRBJ2-2, with 9 middle bases fitting TRBD2. The germline V and J ends show losses of 3 bases and 2 bases respectively, and no gene match explains 7 bases of the junction. There are 17 amino acids in the CDR3, from cysteine to phenylalanine inclusive. The only DNA kept is the CDR3, 51 bases in frame from the first base. CDR1 and CDR2 were assigned from the germline V gene (reference sequence) as PRHDT and FYEKMQ.